Shown below are 19 T cell receptor beta chains from a single sample sequenced in a study of OX40 agonist ivuxolimab in advanced cancers. Only in-frame clones appear in the TCRdb table, and some are missing; sequencing was by immunoSEQ multiplex PCR. This table has tens of thousands of clones, roughly nine tenths appearing once. The sequencing here drew on CD4+ or CD8+ T cells sorted from blood, taken in a trial of the OX40 agonist ivuxolimab. These receptors were collected from an adult with an advanced solid tumor such as melanoma, head and neck, liver or kidney cancer.

Remarks on this clone: One junction end disagrees with the germline gene, perhaps due to a read error. The V gene is TRBV15, the J gene TRBJ2-7; the match to TRBD2 covers 9 bases. Germline CDR1 is LNHNV and CDR2 is YYDKDF (reference sequence). CDR3 size: 16 residues. The CDR3 region has the DNA TGTGCCACCAGCGGAGAGACTAGCGGAGATCTCTACGAGCAGTACTTC. It specifies CATSGETSGDLYEQYF. The variable domain in full, with the rest retrieved from reference TRBV15 and TRBJ2-7, is DAMVIQNPRYQVTQFGKPVTLSCSQTLNHNVMYWYQQKSSQAPKLLFHYYDKDFNNEADTPDNFQSRRPNTSFCFLDIRSPGLGDTAMYLCATSGETSGDLYEQYFGPGTRLTVT.

The V call is TRBV6-5, the J call TRBJ1-3; D is unclear. Germline V CDR1 and CDR2: MNHEY, SVGAGI. V was trimmed by 0 bases and J by 2 bases, leaving 11 bases between them. The CDR3 contains 16 residues. DNA of the CDR3: TGTGCCAGCAGTTACTCTCCCGGGCCGGCTGGAAACACCATATATTTT. It is translated as CASSYSPGPAGNTIYF.

J is TRBJ2-1 and V is TRBV28; 9 bases map to TRBD1. The CDR3 totals 15 residues. V lost 7 bases to trimming and J lost 3 bases; unmatched junction nucleotides: 7. CDR1 MDHEN and CDR2 SYDVKM come from the germline V gene. This chain's CDR3 is CASTNDRGVYNEQFF. In DNA form, the CDR3 reads TGTGCCAGCACCAATGACAGGGGGGTCTACAATGAGCAGTTCTTC.

The chain uses TRBV6-5 and TRBJ2-1; a possible D gene is TRBD2 (6 bases). CDR1 and CDR2 (germline): MNHEY, SVGAGI. The CDR3 sequence is 15 residues long. V was clipped by 5 bases and J by 0 bases, with 11 bases between them. The CDR3: CASSPSGYSYNEQFF. The CDR3 nucleotides read TGTGCCAGCAGTCCAAGCGGGTACTCCTACAATGAGCAGTTCTTC.

The rearrangement joins TRBV27 to TRBJ1-1; TRBD1 agrees at 9 bases. CDR3 length: 15 amino acids. Germline values: CDR1 MNHEY, CDR2 SMNVEV (reference sequence). Trimming removed 6 bases from V and 4 bases from J; junction bases left unmatched: 9. CDR3 sequence (DNA): TGTGCCAGCAGCCCTCAGACAGGGGGGGCCACTGAAGCTTTCTTT. This gives the protein CASSPQTGGATEAFF.

V and J are TRBV27 and TRBJ2-4; D ambiguous. CDR3 length: 16 residues. With 6 bases removed from V and 2 bases from J, the gap between germline ends came to 17 bases. CDR1 is MNHEY, CDR2 SMNVEV, per germline (reference sequence). CDR3 sequence reads: CASSPSRSGPKNIQYF. DNA of the CDR3: TGTGCCAGCAGCCCCTCGAGGTCCGGCCCCAAAAACATTCAGTACTTC.

This clone appeared a few times. The rearrangement uses TRBV7-9 and TRBJ2-7, with TRBD1 matching 7 bases. Trimming removed 6 bases from V and 6 bases from J; junction bases left unmatched: 5. Germline values: CDR1 SEHNR, CDR2 FQNEAQ (reference sequence). This CDR3 has 12 amino acids. In nucleotides, the CDR3 is TGTGCCAGCAGTTTCAGGGGGTTCGAGCAGTACTTC. This translates into CASSFRGFEQYF.

The rearrangement links TRBV27 to TRBJ2-7; tentatively, D is TRBD2 (6 bases). V was pared by 5 bases and J by 3 bases, with 11 bases between. The CDR3 runs 13 residues. Per germline, CDR1 MNHEY and CDR2 SMNVEV (reference sequence). This chain's CDR3 is CASSTGSGYEQYF. DNA of the CDR3: TGTGCCAGCAGTACCGGGAGTGGCTACGAGCAGTACTTC.

This chain links TRBV10-3 with TRBJ2-1; the D gene is possibly TRBD1 (7 bases). The V and J ends lost 4 bases and 1 base respectively, with 14 bases between them. This CDR3 contains 16 residues. The germline CDR1 and CDR2 sequences are ENHRY and SYGVKD. The CDR3 loop is CAISGDPGGSYNEQFF. CDR3 coding DNA: TGTGCCATCAGTGGGGACCCAGGGGGGTCCTACAATGAGCAGTTCTTC.

The chain links TRBV5-6 to TRBJ2-1, with 10 bases aligning to TRBD2. The CDR3 covers 15 residues. The V and J ends lost 2 bases and 10 bases, in that order; junction bases with no gene match: 9. From germline, CDR1 is SGHDT and CDR2 YYEEEE. CDR3 sequence: CASSFISGRGEEQFF. In DNA form, the CDR3 reads TGTGCCAGCAGCTTTATCAGCGGGAGGGGAGAAGAGCAGTTCTTC.

The rearrangement links TRBV11-2 to TRBJ2-7; D is tentatively TRBD1 or TRBD2 (5 bases each). This CDR3 spans 15 amino acids. Germline-derived CDR1 and CDR2 are SGHAT and FQNNGV. With 1 base removed from V and 2 bases from J, the gap between germline ends came to 12 bases. The CDR3 sequence is CASSLGGASTYEQYV. The CDR3 DNA sequence: TGTGCCAGCAGCTTAGGAGGGGCCTCAACCTACGAGCAGTACGTC.

J is TRBJ1-1 and V is TRBV5-1, with D uncertain. V lost 4 bases to trimming and J lost 1 base, with 17 bases between them. This CDR3 spans 16 amino acids. Per germline, CDR1 SGHRS and CDR2 YFSETQ. The CDR3 is CASSPPGVGENTEAFF. Here the CDR3 DNA reads TGCGCCAGCAGCCCCCCGGGTGTCGGAGAGAACACTGAAGCTTTCTTT.

The chain uses TRBV6-5 and TRBJ2-5; 9 bases align to TRBD1. V trimming: 6 bases; J trimming: 7 bases; junction bases outside the gene matches: 9. The V gene's germline CDR1 is MNHEY and CDR2 SVGAGI. The CDR3 consists of 14 residues. The CDR3 bases are TGTGCCAGCAGCTTAACAGGGGGCCCGGGGACCCAGTACTTC. Residues: CASSLTGGPGTQYF.

V is TRBV2 and J is TRBJ2-5, with TRBD2 matching over 8 bases. Germline CDR1 reads SNHLY; CDR2 reads FYNNEI. The CDR3 is 14 amino acids. Germline trimming cut 7 bases from V and 5 bases from J; bases unmatched to any gene: 9. CDR3 nucleotide sequence: TGTGCCAGCATAAGCGGGGGCGCGCAGGAGACCCAGTACTTC. Residues: CASISGGAQETQYF.

The genes are TRBV30 and TRBJ1-5; D is ambiguous. V lost 0 bases and J 7 bases, leaving 13 bases between the germline ends. The CDR3 consists of 14 residues. From germline, CDR1 is GTSNPN and CDR2 SVGIG (reference sequence). Written as DNA, the CDR3 is TGTGCCTGGAGTGTACCCAGAAAGGTACAGCCCCAGCATTTT. Protein: CAWSVPRKVQPQHF.

This chain joins TRBV27 and TRBJ2-7; no clear D. Germline CDR1 reads MNHEY; CDR2 reads SMNVEV (reference sequence). The CDR3 spans 15 residues. V shed 0 bases and J shed 1 base, with 10 bases lying between them. CDR3 nucleotide sequence: TGTGCCAGCAGTTTATCGTGGAGTCCTTCCTACGAGCAGTACTTC. This codes for CASSLSWSPSYEQYF.

The chain combines TRBV19 with TRBJ1-6; D remains unclear. Between the trimmed V and J ends, which lost 2 bases and 4 bases, there was a span of 12 bases. The CDR3 is made up of 16 amino acids. Germline V lookup: CDR1 LNHDA, CDR2 SQIVND (reference sequence). Here the CDR3 reads CASSISGGLYNSPLHF. The CDR3 nucleotides read TGTGCCAGTAGTATATCCGGAGGCCTGTATAATTCACCCCTCCACTTT.

The genes are TRBV5-1 and TRBJ2-7; D perhaps matches TRBD1 (6 bases). The length of the CDR3 is 13 residues. CDR1 is SGHRS and CDR2 is YFSETQ in the germline V gene. The V gene lost 7 bases and the J gene lost 1 base, with 12 bases spanning the gap. CDR3 bases: TGCGCCAGCGCCCTTGACAGGTCCTACGAGCAGTACTTC. Protein: CASALDRSYEQYF.

V gene TRBV5-4 combines with J gene TRBJ2-3; maybe TRBD2 (5 bases). This CDR3 has 14 amino acids. Trimming shortened V by 4 bases and J by 6 bases, and 15 bases separated the two germline ends. Germline V gene sequence: CDR1 SGHNT, CDR2 YYREEE (reference sequence). The CDR3 loop reads CASSLLGVGDTQYF. CDR3 coding DNA: TGTGCCAGCAGCCTCCTCGGGGTGGGTGATACGCAGTATTTT.